The sequence of this TCR beta chain was determined in a study of cytomegalovirus exposure and HLA in healthy donors (dated by TCRdb to 2015 to 2018). In the study overall: An earlier analysis of several hundred of the donors reported about 280 Gb of sequence data and 95 million to 130 million unique TCR beta sequences obtained from about 200 million T cells. An early release covering roughly 600 HLA-typed donors comprised around 300 gigabases of sequencing data and tens of millions of unique TCR sequences. Of the 300 to 500 genotyped donors, 81% were placed in the genetic ancestry cluster associated with self-reported Caucasian donors. The study aimed to test whether cataloging public T cell receptors could reveal signatures of past pathogen exposure. Using immunosequencing, the study profiled T cell repertoires from 666 subjects and related those repertoires to cytomegalovirus serostatus. Along with the roughly 670-subject first cohort, a separate validation cohort of over a hundred different subjects was used. To predict cytomegalovirus infection status, the study brought together high-throughput TCR immunosequencing, statistical association of individual TCRs with disease status, and machine learning. To study patterns of TCR occurrence, a later analysis re-analyzed previously published TCR beta repertoires from 666 donors and added high-resolution HLA genotyping. The later analysis used no new phenotypic data to find candidate immune exposures, relying instead on TCR beta sequences and their occurrence across donors. To decide whether each TCR beta V gene segment behaved as functional or pseudogenic, an earlier analysis of over 500 of the donors relied on high-throughput TCR beta sequencing. Donor age, sex, ethnicity and CMV serostatus were compiled alongside the repertoire data. Genome-wide SNP genotypes for about three fifths of the roughly 700 donors were used in a later genetic analysis, which treated that subset as a discovery cohort. Every repertoire in the discovery cohort had been generated on one and the same sequencing platform. Both class I and class II loci were covered by HLA typing, at four-digit resolution. The number of typed donors differed by locus: about 629-630 for A, B, C, DRB1 and DQB1; 500 to 550 for DQA1; roughly 600 for DPA1; and around 470 for DPB1. Roughly 5 DR-DQ haplotypes were treated as single units for association and clustering because of strong linkage in the cohort. Among over 350 genotyped donors of the cohort, an average of approximately 240,000 unique TCR beta nucleotide sequences were sequenced per donor, around 18% of them non-productive. What the study reported, not specific to this receptor: The presence/absence analyses assumed that sequencing depth was roughly uniform across donors, and that assumption may not be true. In a later analysis, TCR association rates were found to vary across HLA loci, with the most associated TCRs seen for DRB1 alleles and the fewest for HLA-C alleles. An earlier analysis of around 500 of the donors showed that most TCR beta V segments appeared in productive rearrangements either about 87% or about 30% of the time, which broadly matched IMGT annotations. An association between a missense DCLRE1C variant and V-gene and J-gene trimming of TCR beta chains was found in a later genetic analysis and replicated in an independent cohort. The cohort was sequenced for TCR beta chains only, and without alpha or paired-chain data the features that could be detected were limited. In a later analysis, 16,951 TCR beta sequences were associated with specific HLA alleles at a false discovery rate of 0.05. In a later analysis, HLA-associated TCR beta chains showed more clonal expansion and lower generation probabilities than non-associated chains that were equally common. In the study, approximately 160 TCR beta chains were listed as associated with cytomegalovirus. Cytomegalovirus status was reported to be diagnosed by the classifier with high specificity and sensitivity in both the original and validation cohorts. In vitro tests confirmed that a few of the cytomegalovirus-associated TCR beta chains recognize cytomegalovirus antigens. Because counts were too low, about 18 rarely observed V segments, including chromosome 9 orphons, were excluded from the earlier analysis of 587 of the donors. HLA typing was unavailable for some donors at each locus, so association tests used only the typed subset. Correlated functional status among segregating V segments might be attributable to linkage disequilibrium, but an unknown experimental factor could not be ruled out. Because the 87-base-pair reads could not distinguish some IMGT-functional V segments, including TRBV6-2 and TRBV6-3, those segments were excluded. In a later analysis, several top co-occurrence clusters were reported to appear linked to parvovirus B19, influenza, CMV and Epstein-Barr virus. A cluster of highly shared sequence variants was judged likely to represent a technical artifact of the sequencing pipeline. Assigning TCR associations to individual alleles was difficult when HLA alleles, especially DR and DQ, strongly co-occurred. Most TCR sequences were seen in very few donors, while some public TCRs were found in many individuals. According to the authors, the approach could potentially be generalized to other disease states and immunological phenotypes. The only immune exposure information available for the cohort was CMV serostatus. Compared with the roughly 700-donor mean, donors in an Asian-associated ancestry cluster had fewer N-insertions in productive TCRs, according to a later genetic analysis. A further reported finding was that TCR beta sequences accurately predicted the HLA-A and HLA-B alleles for most subjects in the first cohort. In a later analysis, most CMV-associated TCR beta chains were found to appear HLA-restricted, with HLA associations seemingly driven largely by CMV exposure.

There are 14 amino acids in the CDR3, from cysteine to phenylalanine inclusive. Kept here is only the CDR3 DNA, which spans 42 bases and is read in frame from base 1. Per the germline V gene, SGHTA is the CDR1 and FQGNSA is the CDR2. V is pared back by 3 bases and J by 1 base, with 9 bases lying between the germline termini. Notes on this clone: Its specific antigen is unknown. Per-base quality was not reported, and no clone a single base away is much larger than it.

The library was prepared using the immunoSEQ multiplex PCR assay. A mixture of 60 forward primers for TCR Vbeta segments and 13 reverse primers for TCR Jbeta segments was used in the multiplex PCR. The CDR3 region of rearranged TCR beta genes was amplified from genomic DNA by a multiplex PCR assay. Amplified TCR beta libraries were sequenced as 87-base-pair reads on the Illumina HiSeq System. Concerning the study's data processing: In a later analysis, tens of millions of unique TCR beta chains were counted across the 650 to 750 repertoires, and roughly 10 million of these chains were shared by at least two donors. A nearest-neighbor algorithm error-corrected the raw reads and collapsed the reads into unique sequences, merging closely related sequences to remove PCR and sequencing errors. V, D and J gene segments were assigned by aligning CDR3 sequences to IMGT reference sequences. For a sequence to be retained, a match of at least six nucleotides was required to both a V gene segment and a J gene segment. Rearrangements were classified as productive when the CDR3 lacked stop codons and remained in frame with V and J, and all other rearrangements were classified as non-productive. CDR3 was defined according to IMGT convention as the region running from the second conserved V-encoded cysteine to the conserved J-encoded phenylalanine. Sequences without an unambiguous match to a single V gene segment were excluded from the earlier analysis of 450 to 750 of the donors. In an earlier analysis of some 590 of the donors, a V segment was called functional when productive rearrangements were above 56.7%, and segregating when the standard deviation between donors exceeded 5%. To diagnose cytomegalovirus status from the catalog of TCR beta chain sequences, a statistical classification framework was built. In a later analysis, V and J genes were assigned by comparing TCR nucleotide sequences against IMGT/GENE-DB human TR gene sequences. In a later analysis, CDR3 sequences and most-parsimonious VDJ recombination scenarios were assigned using the TCRdist pipeline. A later analysis defined each TCR beta chain by its CDR3 amino acid sequence plus V-gene family, and excluded reads lacking a unique V-gene family. To address suspected cross-contamination and a sequencing artifact, a later analysis removed 550 to 750 highly shared, low-generation-probability nucleotide sequences. In a later analysis, a clonal expansion index was calculated for each public chain from normalized within-repertoire ranks of inferred template counts. In a later analysis, generation probabilities were computed using a VDJ recombination model fitted to out-of-frame rearrangements, and the results were checked against IGoR. Hypergeometric tests were used in a later analysis to score TCR-TCR, TCR-HLA and TCR-CMV co-occurrence, with a repertoire-size bias correction applied to the TCR pairs. To estimate false discovery rates, a later analysis permuted the HLA or CMV assignments 20 times. In a later analysis, co-occurring TCRs were grouped using DBSCAN, and TCRdist sequence similarity was added for clustering within HLA-allele-positive subsets. For co-occurrence clustering, repertoires with fewer than 30,000 or more than 120,000 public chains were excluded, along with five repertoires with anomalous nucleotide sharing. The immuneACCESS repertoire file appears here via TCRdb, limited to in-frame rearrangements. These files lack a portion of the clones; in checked studies, under half of the deficit traces to unresolved V genes, and the cause of the others is not known. V, J and clone size are taken as reported in that table, and D and trimming were inferred from the DNA itself. For this sample there are roughly 200,000 clones; approximately 78% appear just once. Jointly, the top ten make up around 1.7% of the sample.

The cohort consisted of some 730 healthy bone marrow donors. At the time of sampling, all cohort members were nominally healthy, though unrecorded immune exposures were likely present. The donor was CMV seronegative and was included in the group of about 400 seronegative cohort members. A peripheral blood sample was collected from each donor, and TCR beta sequencing was performed on peripheral blood mononuclear cells. Genomic DNA was extracted from the blood cell samples with the Qiagen DNeasy Blood Extraction Kit. The sequence was collected from a woman under 30 in good health and CMV-seronegative. Sequenced: PBMCs. The sequence links TRBV7-2 to TRBJ2-5, with no confidently assigned D gene. The CDR3 protein sequence reads: CASSFPQRQETQYF. The DNA sequence is TGTGCCAGCAGCTTCCCCCAGCGCCAAGAGACCCAGTACTTC.